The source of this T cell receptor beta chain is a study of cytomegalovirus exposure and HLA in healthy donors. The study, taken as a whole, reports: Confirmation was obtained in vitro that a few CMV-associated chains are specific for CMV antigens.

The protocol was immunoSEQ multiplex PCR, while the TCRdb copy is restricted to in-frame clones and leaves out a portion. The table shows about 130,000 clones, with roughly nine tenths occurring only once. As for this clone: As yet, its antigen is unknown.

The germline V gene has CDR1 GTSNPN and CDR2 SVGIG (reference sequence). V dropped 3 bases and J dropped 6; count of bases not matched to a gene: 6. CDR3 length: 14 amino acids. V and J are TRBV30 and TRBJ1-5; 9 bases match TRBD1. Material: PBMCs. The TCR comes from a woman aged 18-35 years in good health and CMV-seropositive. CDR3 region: CAWSPDRGAQPQHF. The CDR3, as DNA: TGTGCCTGGAGCCCTGACAGGGGGGCTCAGCCCCAGCATTTT.